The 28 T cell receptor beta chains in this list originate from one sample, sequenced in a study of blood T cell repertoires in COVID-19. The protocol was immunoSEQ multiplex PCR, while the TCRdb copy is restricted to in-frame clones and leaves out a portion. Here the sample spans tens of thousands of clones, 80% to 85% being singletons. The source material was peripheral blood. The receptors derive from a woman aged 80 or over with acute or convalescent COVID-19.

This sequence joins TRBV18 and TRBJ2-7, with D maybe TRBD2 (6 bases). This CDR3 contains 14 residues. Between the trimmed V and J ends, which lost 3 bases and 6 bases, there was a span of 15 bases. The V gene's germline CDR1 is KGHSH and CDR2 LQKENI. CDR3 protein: CASSPGTPIGEQYF. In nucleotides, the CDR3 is TGTGCCAGCTCACCCGGGACTCCGATTGGCGAGCAGTACTTC.

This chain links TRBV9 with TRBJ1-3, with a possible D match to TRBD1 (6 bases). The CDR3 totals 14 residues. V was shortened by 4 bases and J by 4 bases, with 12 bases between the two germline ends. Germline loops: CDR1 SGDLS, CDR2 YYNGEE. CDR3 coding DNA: TGTGCCAGCAGCCGGCAGGGGCGGGGAAACACCATATATTTT. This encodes CASSRQGRGNTIYF.

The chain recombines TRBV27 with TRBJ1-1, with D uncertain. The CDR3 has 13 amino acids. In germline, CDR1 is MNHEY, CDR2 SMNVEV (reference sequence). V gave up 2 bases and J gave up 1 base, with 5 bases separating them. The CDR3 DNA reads TGTGCCAGCAGTTTAAAAGCGAACACTGAAGCTTTCTTT. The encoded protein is CASSLKANTEAFF.

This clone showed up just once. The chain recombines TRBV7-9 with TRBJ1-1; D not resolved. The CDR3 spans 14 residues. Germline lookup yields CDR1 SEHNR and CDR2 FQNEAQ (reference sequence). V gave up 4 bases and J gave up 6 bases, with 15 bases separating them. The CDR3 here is CASSSGEGPAEAFF. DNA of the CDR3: TGTGCCAGCAGCTCTGGCGAGGGCCCGGCTGAAGCTTTCTTT. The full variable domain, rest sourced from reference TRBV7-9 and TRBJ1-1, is DTGVSQNPRHKITKRGQNVTFRCDPISEHNRLYWYRQTLGQGPEFLTYFQNEAQLEKSRLLSDRFSAERPKGSFSTLEIQRTEQGDSAMYLCASSSGEGPAEAFFGQGTRLTVV.

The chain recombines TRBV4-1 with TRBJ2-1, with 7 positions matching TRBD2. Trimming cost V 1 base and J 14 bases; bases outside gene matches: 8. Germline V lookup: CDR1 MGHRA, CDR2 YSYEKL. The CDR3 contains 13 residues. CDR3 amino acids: CASSQVGVGGKFF. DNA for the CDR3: TGCGCCAGCAGCCAAGTTGGGGTGGGGGGGAAGTTCTTC.

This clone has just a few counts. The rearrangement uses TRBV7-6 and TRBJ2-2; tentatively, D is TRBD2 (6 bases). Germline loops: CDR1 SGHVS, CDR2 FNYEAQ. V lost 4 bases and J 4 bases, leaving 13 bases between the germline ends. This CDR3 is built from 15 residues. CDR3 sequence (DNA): TGTGCCAGCAGCTATCCTTCCGGGGGCACCGGGGAGCTGTTTTTT. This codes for CASSYPSGGTGELFF.

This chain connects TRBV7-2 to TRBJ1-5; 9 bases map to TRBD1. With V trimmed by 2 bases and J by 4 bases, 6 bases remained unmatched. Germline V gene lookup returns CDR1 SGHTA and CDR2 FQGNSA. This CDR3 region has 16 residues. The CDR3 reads CASSLTGTGKNQPQHF. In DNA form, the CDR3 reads TGTGCCAGCAGCTTAACCGGGACAGGGAAAAATCAGCCCCAGCATTTT.

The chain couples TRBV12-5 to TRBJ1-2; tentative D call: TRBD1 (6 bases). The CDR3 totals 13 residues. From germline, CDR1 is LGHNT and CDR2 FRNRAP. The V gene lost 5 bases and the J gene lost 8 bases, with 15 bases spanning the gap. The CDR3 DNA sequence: TGTGCTAGTGGTCCTGTAGGGGGGGGCGGCTACACCTTC. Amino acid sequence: CASGPVGGGGYTF.

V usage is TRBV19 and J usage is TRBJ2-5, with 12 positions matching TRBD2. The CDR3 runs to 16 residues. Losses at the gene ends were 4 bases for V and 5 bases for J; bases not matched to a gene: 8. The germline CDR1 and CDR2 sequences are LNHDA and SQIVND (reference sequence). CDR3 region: CASSSTSGGPAETQYF. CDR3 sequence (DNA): TGTGCCAGTAGTAGTACTAGCGGGGGGCCGGCGGAGACCCAGTACTTC.

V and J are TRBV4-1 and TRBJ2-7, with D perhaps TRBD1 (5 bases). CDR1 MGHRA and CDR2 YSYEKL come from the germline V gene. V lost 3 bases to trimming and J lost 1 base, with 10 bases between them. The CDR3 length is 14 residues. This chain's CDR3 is CASSHTTDSYEQYF. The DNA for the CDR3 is TGCGCCAGCAGCCACACGACAGATTCCTACGAGCAGTACTTC.

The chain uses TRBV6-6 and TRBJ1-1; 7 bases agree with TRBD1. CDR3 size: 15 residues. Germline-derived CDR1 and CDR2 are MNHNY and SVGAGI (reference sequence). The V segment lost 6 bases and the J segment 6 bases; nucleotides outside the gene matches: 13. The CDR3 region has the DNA TGTGCCAGCAGCCGCTGGGACAGTGGGGAGCCTGAAGCTTTCTTT. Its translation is CASSRWDSGEPEAFF.

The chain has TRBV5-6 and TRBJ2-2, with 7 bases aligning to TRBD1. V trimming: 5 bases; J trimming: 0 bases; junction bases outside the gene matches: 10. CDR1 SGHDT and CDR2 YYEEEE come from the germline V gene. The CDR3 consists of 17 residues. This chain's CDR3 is CASREMTGSANTGELFF. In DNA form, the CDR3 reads TGTGCCAGCAGGGAAATGACAGGGAGCGCGAACACCGGGGAGCTGTTTTTT.

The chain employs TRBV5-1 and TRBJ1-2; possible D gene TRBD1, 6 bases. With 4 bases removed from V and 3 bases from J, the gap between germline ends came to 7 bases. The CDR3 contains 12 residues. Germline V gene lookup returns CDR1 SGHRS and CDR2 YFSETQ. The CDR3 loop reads CASSRTDYGYTF. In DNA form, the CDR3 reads TGCGCCAGCAGCCGGACAGACTATGGCTACACCTTC.

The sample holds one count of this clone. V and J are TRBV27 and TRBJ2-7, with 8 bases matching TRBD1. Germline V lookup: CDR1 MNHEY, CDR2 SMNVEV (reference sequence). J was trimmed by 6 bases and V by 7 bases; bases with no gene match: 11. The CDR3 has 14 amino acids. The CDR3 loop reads CASKPSQGAAEQYF. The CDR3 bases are TGTGCCAGCAAACCTTCCCAGGGGGCTGCCGAGCAGTACTTC.

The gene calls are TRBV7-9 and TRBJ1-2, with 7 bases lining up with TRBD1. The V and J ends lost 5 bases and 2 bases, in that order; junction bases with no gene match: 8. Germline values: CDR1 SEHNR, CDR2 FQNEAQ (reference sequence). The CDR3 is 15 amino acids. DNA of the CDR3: TGTGCCAGCAGCCAACAGGGGAAGTTGAACTATGGCTACACCTTC. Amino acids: CASSQQGKLNYGYTF.

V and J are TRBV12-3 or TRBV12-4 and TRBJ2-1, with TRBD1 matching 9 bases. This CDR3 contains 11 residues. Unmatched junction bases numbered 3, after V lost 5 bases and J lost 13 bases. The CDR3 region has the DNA TGTGCCAGCAGTCAGACAGGGGGTCAGTTCTTC. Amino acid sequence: CASSQTGGQFF.

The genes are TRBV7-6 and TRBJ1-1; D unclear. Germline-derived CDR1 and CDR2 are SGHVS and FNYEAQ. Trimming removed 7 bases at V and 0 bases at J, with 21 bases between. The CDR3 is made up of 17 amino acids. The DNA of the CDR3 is TGTGCCAGCATCCCCATCAGATCCAGTCGCATGAACACTGAAGCTTTCTTT. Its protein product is CASIPIRSSRMNTEAFF.

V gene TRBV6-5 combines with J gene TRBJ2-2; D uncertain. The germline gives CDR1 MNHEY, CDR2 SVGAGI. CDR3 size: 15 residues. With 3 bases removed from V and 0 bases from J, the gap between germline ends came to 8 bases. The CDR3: CASSYGRPNTGELFF. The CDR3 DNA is TGTGCCAGCAGTTATGGCAGGCCGAACACCGGGGAGCTGTTTTTT.

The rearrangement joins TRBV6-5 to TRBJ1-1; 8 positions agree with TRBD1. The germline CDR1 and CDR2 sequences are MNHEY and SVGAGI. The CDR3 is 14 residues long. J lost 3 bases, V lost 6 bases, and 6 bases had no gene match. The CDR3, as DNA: TGTGCCAGCAGGCCAGGGGGCGCGCACACTGAAGCTTTCTTT. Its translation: CASRPGGAHTEAFF.

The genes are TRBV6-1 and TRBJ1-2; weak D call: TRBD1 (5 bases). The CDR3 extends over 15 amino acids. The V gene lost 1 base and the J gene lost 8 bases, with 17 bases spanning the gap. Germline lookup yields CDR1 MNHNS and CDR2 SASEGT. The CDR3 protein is CASSEETALLYGYTF. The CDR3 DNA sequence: TGTGCCAGCAGTGAAGAGACAGCCCTTTTGTACGGCTACACCTTC.

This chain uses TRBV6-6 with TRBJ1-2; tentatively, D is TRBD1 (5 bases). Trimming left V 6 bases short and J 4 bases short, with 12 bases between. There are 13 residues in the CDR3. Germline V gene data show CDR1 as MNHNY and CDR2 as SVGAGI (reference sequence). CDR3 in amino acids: CASSLDSIYGYTF. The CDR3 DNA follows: TGTGCCAGCAGCCTAGACAGCATCTATGGCTACACCTTC.

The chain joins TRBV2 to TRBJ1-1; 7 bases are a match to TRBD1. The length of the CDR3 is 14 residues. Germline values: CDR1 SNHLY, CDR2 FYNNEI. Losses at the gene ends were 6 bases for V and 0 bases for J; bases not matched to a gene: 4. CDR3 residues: CASRQGSLNTEAFF. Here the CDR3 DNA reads TGTGCCAGCAGACAGGGGTCCCTGAACACTGAAGCTTTCTTT. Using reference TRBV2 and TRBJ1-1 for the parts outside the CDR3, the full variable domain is EPEVTQTPSHQVTQMGQEVILRCVPISNHLYFYWYRQILGQKVEFLVSFYNNEISEKSEIFDDQFSVERPDGSNFTLKIRSTKLEDSAMYFCASRQGSLNTEAFFGQGTRLTVV.

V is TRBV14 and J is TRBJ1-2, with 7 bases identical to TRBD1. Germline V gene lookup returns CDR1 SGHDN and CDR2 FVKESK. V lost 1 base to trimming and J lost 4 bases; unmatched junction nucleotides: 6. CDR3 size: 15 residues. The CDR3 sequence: CASSQGDRVTYGYTF. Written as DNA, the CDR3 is TGTGCCAGCAGCCAAGGTGACAGGGTAACCTATGGCTACACCTTC.

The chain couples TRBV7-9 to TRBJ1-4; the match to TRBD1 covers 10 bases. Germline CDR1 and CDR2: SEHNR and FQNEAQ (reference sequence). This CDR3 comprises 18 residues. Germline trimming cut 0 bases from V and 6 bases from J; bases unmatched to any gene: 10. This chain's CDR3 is CASSLAWGQGRKDEKLFF. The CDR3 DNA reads TGTGCCAGCAGCTTAGCTTGGGGACAGGGGAGAAAGGATGAAAAACTGTTTTTT.

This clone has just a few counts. This CDR3 reads CAISGTGGNTEAFF. CDR3 DNA sequence: TGTGCCATCAGTGGTACAGGGGGCAACACTGAAGCTTTCTTT. The chain recombines TRBV10-3 with TRBJ1-1, with 9 bases that match TRBD1. Germline lookup yields CDR1 ENHRY and CDR2 SYGVKD. This CDR3 region has 14 residues. J was trimmed by 2 bases and V by 4 bases; bases with no gene match: 2.

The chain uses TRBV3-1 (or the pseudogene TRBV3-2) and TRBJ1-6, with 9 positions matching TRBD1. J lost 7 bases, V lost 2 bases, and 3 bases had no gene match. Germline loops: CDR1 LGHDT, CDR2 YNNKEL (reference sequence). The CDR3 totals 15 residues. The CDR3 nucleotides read TGTGCCAGCAGCCAAACAGGGGGCGTCAATTCACCCCTCCACTTT. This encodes CASSQTGGVNSPLHF.

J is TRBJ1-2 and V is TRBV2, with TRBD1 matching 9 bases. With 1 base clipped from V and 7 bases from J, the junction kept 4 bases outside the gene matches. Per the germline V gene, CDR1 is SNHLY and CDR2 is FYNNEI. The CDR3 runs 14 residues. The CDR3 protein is CASSEGRDRAGYTF. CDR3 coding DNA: TGTGCCAGCAGTGAAGGCCGGGACAGGGCTGGCTACACCTTC.

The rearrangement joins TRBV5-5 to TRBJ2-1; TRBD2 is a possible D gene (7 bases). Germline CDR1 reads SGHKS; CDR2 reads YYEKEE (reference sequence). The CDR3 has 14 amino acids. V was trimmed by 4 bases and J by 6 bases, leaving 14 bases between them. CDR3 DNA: TGTGCCAGCAGCGACTTCGGGGGGCGCAATGAGCAGTTCTTC. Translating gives CASSDFGGRNEQFF.